This T cell receptor (beta chain) was profiled in a study of Ad26.COV2.S vaccination and SARS-CoV-2 variants. Looking at the study overall: Donor was assigned to the Ad26.COV2.S arm of trial COV1001. Study observations and caveats: Vaccinees reportedly had broad spike-specific CD8+ and CD4+ T cell responses. An underestimation of total T cell responses may have resulted from the TCR breadth and depth analyses. Non-spike TCR breadth was similar in vaccine and placebo recipients.

CDR3 length: 13 residues. Between the trimmed V and J ends, which lost 3 bases and 4 bases, there was a span of 7 bases. Germline V gene data show CDR1 as SNHLY and CDR2 as FYNNEI. Only in-frame clones appear in the TCRdb table, and some are missing; sequencing was by immunoSEQ multiplex PCR. The data hold about 320,000 clones, with approximately 80% observed a single time. Treatment of the sample: around 19 received Ad26.COV2.S at low or high dose, single or two shots; about 5 received placebo; per-sample allocation not given. Day 63 following the first vaccine or placebo injection was when the samples were taken. About this clone itself: The target antigen is unknown.

The receptor comes from a person aged 18 to 59 who received the Ad26.COV2.S COVID-19 vaccine or a placebo. V gene TRBV2 combines with J gene TRBJ2-1; a possible D gene is TRBD2 (5 bases). Sample: peripheral blood, taken in a trial of Ad26.COV2.S vaccine versus placebo. The CDR3 region has the DNA TGTGCCAGCAGTGACCTAGCTTACAATGAGCAGTTCTTC. Protein: CASSDLAYNEQFF.